This passage covers 6 T cell receptor beta chains from one sample sequenced in a study of vaccination and CD4 T cells after COVID-19. Cultured CD4+ T cell DNA was sequenced using the Oncomine TCR Beta short-read assay. TCRdb fed the PCR reads into MiXCR, producing one record per CDR3 protein. The profile shows roughly 16,000 distinct CDR3 sequences, 44% of them singletons. Treatment described: roughly 11-day PBMC culture with coronavirus spike peptide pools or control peptides (ViraFEST assay). These receptors have no known antigen. This sample comprised CD4+ T cells from blood, cultured in vitro, obtained after SARS-CoV-2 vaccination. Receptors were obtained from a human donor who had recovered from COVID-19.

The chain couples TRBV18 to TRBJ2-7; 10 nucleotides align to TRBD1. Germline-derived CDR1 and CDR2 are KGHSH and LQKENI. This CDR3 has 14 amino acids. V shed 3 bases, J shed 3 bases, and the junction held 2 bases outside the gene matches. The CDR3 sequence is CASSPDRGVYEQYF. The CDR3 bases are TGTGCCAGCTCACCGGACAGGGGGGTCTACGAGCAGTACTTC.

The V gene is TRBV7-9, the J gene TRBJ1-2, with D possibly TRBD1 on 6 matching bases. Germline V gene lookup returns CDR1 SEHNR and CDR2 FQNEAQ (reference sequence). The germline V and J ends were trimmed by 0 bases and 5 bases, with 13 bases remaining between them. The CDR3 is 15 residues long. CDR3 sequence (DNA): TGTGCCAGCAGCTTAGCGGGGGGCGAGGGTTATGGCTACACCTTC. It translates to CASSLAGGEGYGYTF.

The chain recombines TRBV7-9 with TRBJ1-1; D ambiguous. The V end was cut by 0 bases, the J end by 1 base, with 6 bases between. CDR1 and CDR2 from the germline V gene are SEHNR and FQNEAQ (reference sequence). The CDR3 totals 14 residues. CDR3: CASSLALGNTEAFF. The CDR3 bases are TGTGCCAGCAGCTTAGCCCTCGGGAACACTGAAGCTTTCTTT. Based on the CDR3 plus reference TRBV7-9 and TRBJ1-1, the full variable domain is DTGVSQNPRHKITKRGQNVTFRCDPISEHNRLYWYRQTLGQGPEFLTYFQNEAQLEKSRLLSDRFSAERPKGSFSTLEIQRTEQGDSAMYLCASSLALGNTEAFFGQGTRLTVV.

This rearrangement joins TRBV24-1 to TRBJ2-5; the D gene is possibly TRBD1 (6 bases). This CDR3 comprises 14 residues. V dropped 0 bases and J dropped 4 bases, with 8 bases sitting between them. From germline, CDR1 is KGHDR and CDR2 SFDVKD. The DNA of the CDR3 is TGTGCCACCAGTGATTTGCGCAGGGGAGAGACCCAGTACTTC. The encoded protein is CATSDLRRGETQYF.

CDR3 protein: CSVGGGVSYEQYF. The CDR3 DNA follows: TGCAGCGTTGGTGGGGGGGTCTCCTACGAGCAGTACTTC. The chain joins TRBV29-1 to TRBJ2-7, with 7 nucleotides matching TRBD2. Germline V gene sequence: CDR1 SQVTM, CDR2 ANQGSEA. With V trimmed by 4 bases and J by 0 bases, 3 bases remained unmatched. CDR3 size: 13 residues.

J is TRBJ2-7 and V is TRBV2; D not resolved. The CDR3 sequence is 12 residues long. From germline, CDR1 is SNHLY and CDR2 FYNNEI. V lost 6 bases and J lost 4, with 10 bases in between. In nucleotides, the CDR3 is TGTGCCAGCAGGGCCCGAAATTACGAGCAGTACTTC. Translating gives CASRARNYEQYF. The variable domain in full, completed from reference TRBV2 and TRBJ2-7, reads EPEVTQTPSHQVTQMGQEVILRCVPISNHLYFYWYRQILGQKVEFLVSFYNNEISEKSEIFDDQFSVERPDGSNFTLKIRSTKLEDSAMYFCASRARNYEQYFGPGTRLTVT.